The rows below give T cell receptor beta chains drawn from one sample of a study of blood T cell repertoires in COVID-19. The protocol was immunoSEQ multiplex PCR, while the TCRdb copy is restricted to in-frame clones and leaves out a portion. The sample lists around 150,000 clones, approximately 95% seen once, with roughly 4.8% in the top ten. Input material: peripheral blood. These receptors all come from a woman between 45 and 65 years old with acute or convalescent COVID-19. Each CDR3 is given with its conserved first and last residue. Each record gives: clone size, J gene, D gene, V gene, CDR3 DNA, CDR3 protein. A D gene is named only where the DNA matches it firmly. For some rows the clone size is stated as once, few or many, or as a class when expanded; others skip it.

clone_size: -; j_call: TRBJ2-7; d_call: TRBD1; v_call: TRBV19; cdr3_nt: TGTGCCAGTAGTCTGGACAGGGTCGAAGAGCAGTACTTC; cdr3_aa: CASSLDRVEEQYF
clone_size: -; j_call: TRBJ1-1; d_call: -; v_call: TRBV19; cdr3_nt: TGTGCCAGTAGTATAGAGGTAACAGGGTCGGATAGGAACACTGAAGCTTTCTTT; cdr3_aa: CASSIEVTGSDRNTEAFF
clone_size: once; j_call: TRBJ2-5; d_call: TRBD1; v_call: TRBV3-1/TRBV3-2; cdr3_nt: TGTGCCAGCAGGCTAGGGACAGGGGGGCCGGAGACCCAGTACTTC; cdr3_aa: CASRLGTGGPETQYF
clone_size: -; j_call: TRBJ2-5; d_call: -; v_call: TRBV3-1/TRBV3-2; cdr3_nt: TGTGCCAGCAGCCAAGATTGGGGGGACCAAGAGACCCAGTACTTC; cdr3_aa: CASSQDWGDQETQYF
clone_size: -; j_call: TRBJ1-1; d_call: -; v_call: TRBV19; cdr3_nt: TGTGCCAGTACCTGGGGGGGCACCGGCACTGAAGCTTTCTTT; cdr3_aa: CASTWGGTGTEAFF
clone_size: few; j_call: TRBJ1-1; d_call: TRBD1; v_call: TRBV19; cdr3_nt: TGTGCCAGTAGGGTAACAGGGGCAGCAACTGAAGCTTTCTTT; cdr3_aa: CASRVTGAATEAFF
clone_size: -; j_call: TRBJ1-4; d_call: TRBD1; v_call: TRBV5-8; cdr3_nt: TGTGCCAGCAGTTACGCCCAGGGGGTAAGGCCCCTCGGAAATGAAAAACTGTTTTTT; cdr3_aa: CASSYAQGVRPLGNEKLFF
clone_size: -; j_call: TRBJ2-7; d_call: TRBD1; v_call: TRBV4-1; cdr3_nt: TGCGCCAGCAGCCGGACAGGCGGCGACAACTCCTACGAGCAGTACTTC; cdr3_aa: CASSRTGGDNSYEQYF
clone_size: -; j_call: TRBJ2-2; d_call: TRBD1; v_call: TRBV6-2/TRBV6-3; cdr3_nt: TGTGCCAGCAGCCGACAGGGGATGACCGGGGAGCTGTTTTTT; cdr3_aa: CASSRQGMTGELFF
clone_size: once; j_call: TRBJ1-1; d_call: -; v_call: TRBV7-3; cdr3_nt: TGTGCCAGCAGTCAGTGGACAGCTCCTTACACTGAAGCTTTCTTT; cdr3_aa: CASSQWTAPYTEAFF
clone_size: -; j_call: TRBJ1-3; d_call: -; v_call: TRBV29-1; cdr3_nt: TGCAGCGCCGTCGGGGGGGTTTTCGACAACACCATATATTTT; cdr3_aa: CSAVGGVFDNTIYF
clone_size: -; j_call: TRBJ2-1; d_call: -; v_call: TRBV7-2; cdr3_nt: TGTGCCAGCAGCTTATCCCTATTTTATTACAATGAGCAGTTCTTC; cdr3_aa: CASSLSLFYYNEQFF
clone_size: -; j_call: TRBJ2-2; d_call: TRBD2; v_call: TRBV5-8; cdr3_nt: TGTGCCAGCAGCTCTAGGACTAGCGGCACCGGGGAGCTGTTTTTT; cdr3_aa: CASSSRTSGTGELFF
clone_size: few; j_call: TRBJ1-2; d_call: TRBD1; v_call: TRBV19; cdr3_nt: TGTGCCAGTAGTTCAGGGGGCTATGGCTACACCTTC; cdr3_aa: CASSSGGYGYTF
clone_size: -; j_call: TRBJ1-1; d_call: TRBD1; v_call: TRBV15; cdr3_nt: TGTGCCACCAGCAAACGACAGGGCTTAGTAGGGACTGAAGCTTTCTTT; cdr3_aa: CATSKRQGLVGTEAFF
clone_size: -; j_call: TRBJ1-4; d_call: TRBD1; v_call: TRBV30; cdr3_nt: TGTGCCTGGACCAATGACAGGGAAGATGAAAAACTGTTTTTT; cdr3_aa: CAWTNDREDEKLFF
clone_size: -; j_call: TRBJ2-2; d_call: -; v_call: TRBV29-1; cdr3_nt: TGCAGCGTTGGGTCAGGGTCGGGCGGGGAGCTGTTTTTT; cdr3_aa: CSVGSGSGGELFF
clone_size: -; j_call: TRBJ2-3; d_call: TRBD1; v_call: TRBV6-5; cdr3_nt: TGTGCCAGCAGTTACTTTGCAGGGGGCTTAGATACGCAGTATTTT; cdr3_aa: CASSYFAGGLDTQYF
clone_size: few; j_call: TRBJ2-1; d_call: -; v_call: TRBV9; cdr3_nt: TGTGCCAGCAGCGTAGGTCTAATCAATGAGCAGTTCTTC; cdr3_aa: CASSVGLINEQFF
clone_size: -; j_call: TRBJ2-2; d_call: -; v_call: TRBV9; cdr3_nt: TGTGCCAGCAGCAATGGAGGCGGGGAGCTGTTTTTT; cdr3_aa: CASSNGGGELFF
clone_size: -; j_call: TRBJ1-1; d_call: -; v_call: TRBV6-1; cdr3_nt: TGTGCCAGCAGTGAACCCCGGGAACATCGAAGGAACACTGAAGCTTTCTTT; cdr3_aa: CASSEPREHRRNTEAFF
clone_size: -; j_call: TRBJ1-2; d_call: TRBD1; v_call: TRBV28; cdr3_nt: TGTGCCAGCTCCCATAGGGGGCTTAGGGGTGGCTACACCTTC; cdr3_aa: CASSHRGLRGGYTF
clone_size: -; j_call: TRBJ2-1; d_call: TRBD2; v_call: TRBV2; cdr3_nt: TGTGCCAGCCGAAAGTTAAGCGGGAGCTCCTACAATGAGCAGTTCTTC; cdr3_aa: CASRKLSGSSYNEQFF
clone_size: -; j_call: TRBJ2-1; d_call: TRBD2; v_call: TRBV27; cdr3_nt: TGTGCCAGCAGTTTAGATTTGAGTCGGACTAGAATTAAAAATGAGCAGTTCTTC; cdr3_aa: CASSLDLSRTRIKNEQFF
clone_size: -; j_call: TRBJ1-1; d_call: -; v_call: TRBV7-9; cdr3_nt: TGTGCCAGCAGCTCCCTAGTGAACACTGAAGCTTTCTTT; cdr3_aa: CASSSLVNTEAFF
clone_size: -; j_call: TRBJ2-7; d_call: TRBD2; v_call: TRBV28; cdr3_nt: TGTGCCAGCACCACCGGGACTAGCATCTACGAGCAGTACTTC; cdr3_aa: CASTTGTSIYEQYF
clone_size: -; j_call: TRBJ2-7; d_call: -; v_call: TRBV14; cdr3_nt: TGTGCCACCTGGGCAGGGTGGACCTACGAGCAGTACTTC; cdr3_aa: CATWAGWTYEQYF
clone_size: -; j_call: TRBJ1-4; d_call: -; v_call: TRBV20-1; cdr3_nt: TGCAGTGCTAGTGGGCGGGAAAAACTGTTTTTT; cdr3_aa: CSASGREKLFF
clone_size: -; j_call: TRBJ2-7; d_call: TRBD2; v_call: TRBV5-6; cdr3_nt: TGTGCCAGCAGCTTGAAAGCGGGAGATAGCTCCTACGAGCAGTACTTC; cdr3_aa: CASSLKAGDSSYEQYF
clone_size: once; j_call: TRBJ2-7; d_call: TRBD1; v_call: TRBV7-2; cdr3_nt: TGTGCCAGCAGCGCTTACAGGGGGAAGCCCTACGAGCAGTACTTC; cdr3_aa: CASSAYRGKPYEQYF